This record covers a single TCR beta chain. The antigen is undetermined. Constant-segment primers were used for 5'RACE, and the resulting TCR alpha and TCR beta cDNA libraries carried sample barcodes and UMIs. MiXCR, applied by TCRdb to the 5' RACE reads, yields one record per CDR3 protein. The sample yields approximately 46,000 distinct CDR3 sequences, 6.6% seen once. These data belong to a study of T-cell memory formation after mild COVID-19. As for the study in general: For the most part, TCR clusters were specific to one donor. Whole-study results and caveats: Most CD4+ clones that shrank were in CM and EM, while CD8+ ones turned up in EMRA.

Trimming took 5 bases from V and 2 from J, leaving 10 bases between them. This CDR3 is built from 14 residues. The receptor's source is an adult who had mild COVID-19 (a few samples of this study predate the infection). Cell type and time point are not known. This sequence joins TRBV12-3 or TRBV12-4 and TRBJ1-3, with TRBD1 as a possible D gene (6 bases). Sequenced sample: PBMCs or a T cell subset sorted from them (not recorded which). CDR3 in amino acids: CASSQQGAGNTIYF. The CDR3 nucleotides are TGTGCCAGCAGTCAACAGGGAGCTGGAAACACCATATATTTT.